Sequencing of this T cell receptor beta chain was carried out in a study of response to subunit inactivated influenza vaccine. This clonotype was detected many times. Its antigen is undetermined. Each CDR3 protein gets one entry after TCRdb re-called the RT-PCR reads with MiXCR. The sample has hundreds of thousands of distinct CDR3 sequences, 11% seen once. Germline lookup yields CDR1 SQVTM and CDR2 ANQGSEA. The CDR3 has 13 residues. The V end lost 6 bases, the J end lost 2 bases, and 14 bases lay between the germline ends. The study, taken as a whole, reports: The authors proposed limited new T cell recruitment per seasonal influenza vaccination.

The same sample was also used in a study of T cells expressing NK-cell markers. This second study says: Beta-chain TCR cDNA was generated via 5'RACE template switching with UMIs. Serological testing identified most of the eight sequenced donors as HCMV-seropositive and one as seronegative. Dominant NKG2C+ clonotypes accounted for about 1.0-8% of CD8+ T cells in a handful of donors.

This material consisted of PBMCs from blood, taken on the day of vaccination. This chain links TRBV29-1 with TRBJ2-7; a weak D match, TRBD2 (6 bases). The origin of this receptor is a man aged 45-65 years who received an inactivated influenza vaccine. The CDR3 spells CSVRTGATYEQYF. As DNA, the CDR3 is TGCAGCGTGCGCACGGGAGCGACCTACGAGCAGTACTTC.